Listed below are T cell receptor beta chains from one sample, sequenced in a study of shared clonotypes between healthy human individuals. Only in-frame clones appear in the TCRdb table, and some are missing; sequencing was by immunoSEQ multiplex PCR. In the table there are 2 million to 3 million clones, approximately 92% of which are singletons. Sequencing was performed on naive CD4+ T cells sorted from blood. These receptors originate from a man in his late teens or twenties in good health. Each CDR3 is given with its conserved first and last residue. D genes are given only for firm matches. Clone size is given for some rows only: seen once, a few or many times, or a class if the clone is expanded.

TRBV5-4	TRBD2	TRBJ2-1	.	TGTGCCAGCAGCTTGACTAGCGGGAGTGCCTACAATGAGCAGTTCTTC	CASSLTSGSAYNEQFF
TRBV5-1	TRBD1	TRBJ2-5	.	TGCGCCAGCAGCTTCGCGGCAGGGGGATCGGAGACCCAGTACTTC	CASSFAAGGSETQYF
TRBV28	.	TRBJ1-2	many	TGTGCCGACCAAGATGCGACGGGAAACTATGGCTACACCTTC	CADQDATGNYGYTF
TRBV2	.	TRBJ2-5	.	TGTGCCAGCAATTGGGGGCGGGAGACCCAGTACTTC	CASNWGRETQYF
TRBV6-6	TRBD1	TRBJ2-7	.	TGTGCCAGCAGCCCCCAGGGGGTTCAGGGACCCGAGCAGTACTTC	CASSPQGVQGPEQYF
TRBV5-1	.	TRBJ1-1	.	TGCGCCAGCAGCGCCCGCCAGGGAGAGGACACTGAAGCTTTCTTT	CASSARQGEDTEAFF
TRBV18	TRBD1	TRBJ1-4	.	TGTGCCAGCTCGACAGGGGGCACGTCTAATGAAAAACTGTTTTTT	CASSTGGTSNEKLFF
TRBV6-6	.	TRBJ2-3	.	TGTGCCAGCAGTTTACCCGGAGGCACAGATACGCAGTATTTT	CASSLPGGTDTQYF
TRBV5-4	.	TRBJ1-6	few	TGTGCCAGCAGCTTGGGAAGGGAAGGTTCCTATAATTCACCCCTCCACTTT	CASSLGREGSYNSPLHF
TRBV5-6	TRBD1	TRBJ1-6	.	TGTGCCAGCAGCTTGCGGCAGGGGGCCAGGAGCTCCTATAATTCACCCCTCCACTTT	CASSLRQGARSSYNSPLHF
TRBV6-7	TRBD2	TRBJ2-7	.	TGTGCCAGCAGTTACAGAAGCAGGGACTACTACGAGCAGTACTTC	CASSYRSRDYYEQYF
TRBV30	.	TRBJ1-2	.	TGTGCCTGGAGTGTACTGCAGACACATGGCTACACCTTC	CAWSVLQTHGYTF
TRBV6-5	.	TRBJ2-2	.	TGTGCCAGCAGTTTCTTAGTAGGGGGGGGAACCGGGGAGCTGTTTTTT	CASSFLVGGGTGELFF
TRBV7-2	TRBD2	TRBJ2-1	.	TGTGCCAGCAGCCGCATCGGGACTAGCGGTTCCTACAATGAGCAGTTCTTC	CASSRIGTSGSYNEQFF
TRBV7-2	.	TRBJ1-1	.	TGTGCCAGCAGCTCCACCAGGGACACTGAAGCTTTCTTT	CASSSTRDTEAFF
TRBV7-2	TRBD2	TRBJ2-4	once	TGTGCCAGCAGCTTAGGGACTAGTGGTCTGCATGCCAAAAACATTCAGTACTTC	CASSLGTSGLHAKNIQYF
TRBV5-1	TRBD1	TRBJ2-1	.	TGCGCCAGCAGCTTGTATGGGACAGTCTCCTACAATGAGCAGTTCTTC	CASSLYGTVSYNEQFF
TRBV6-1	.	TRBJ2-2	.	TGTGCCAGCAGTGAATTACCCGCGAACACCGGGGAGCTGTTTTTT	CASSELPANTGELFF
TRBV10-3	TRBD2	TRBJ2-3	.	TGTGCCACTGCATGGACTAGCGGATTGAGCACAGATACGCAGTATTTT	CATAWTSGLSTDTQYF
TRBV4-1	TRBD2	TRBJ2-5	.	TGCGCCAGCAGCCAAACCTTACTAGCGAAGCGGACCCAGTACTTC	CASSQTLLAKRTQYF
TRBV5-1	.	TRBJ1-1	.	TGCGCCAGCAGCTTTGGAATGGACACTGAAGCTTTCTTT	CASSFGMDTEAFF
TRBV6-1	TRBD1	TRBJ1-5	.	TGTGCCAGCAGTGGATCAGGGGGCGGTCAGCCCCAGCATTTT	CASSGSGGGQPQHF
TRBV5-1	TRBD1	TRBJ2-5	.	TGCGCCAGCAGCCGGACAGGGAAAGAGACCCAGTACTTC	CASSRTGKETQYF
TRBV5-1	.	TRBJ2-1	.	TGCGCCAGCAGCTCTGGTGGACTCTACAATGAGCAGTTCTTC	CASSSGGLYNEQFF
TRBV6-1	TRBD2	TRBJ2-7	.	TGTGCCAGCAGTGAAGCCGGTCTAGCGGGGTCCTACGAGCAGTACTTC	CASSEAGLAGSYEQYF
TRBV9	.	TRBJ2-1	.	TGTGCCAGCAGCGTAGCACTCTGGATGGAAAATGAGCAGTTCTTC	CASSVALWMENEQFF
TRBV11-2	.	TRBJ2-4	once	TGTGCCAGCAGCAATCTAATAGCCAAAAACATTCAGTACTTC	CASSNLIAKNIQYF
TRBV7-2	.	TRBJ1-1	.	TGTGCCAGCAGCTTCCCGCGCGATGGGCTGAGCACTGAAGCTTTCTTT	CASSFPRDGLSTEAFF
TRBV6-5	.	TRBJ2-7	.	TGTGCCAGCAGTTACTCGACTTCTTACGAGCAGTACTTC	CASSYSTSYEQYF
TRBV19	.	TRBJ2-3	.	TGTGCCAGTAGTAACTTCGATACGCAGTATTTT	CASSNFDTQYF
TRBV6-6	.	TRBJ1-5	.	TGTGCCAGCAGACAGGGTTATCAGCCCCAGCATTTT	CASRQGYQPQHF
TRBV19	TRBD2	TRBJ2-7	.	TGTGCCAGTAGTACTACTAGCGGGAGAGGGCAGTACTTC	CASSTTSGRGQYF
TRBV5-1	TRBD2	TRBJ2-2	.	TGCGCCAGCACCCCAAGGCGGGAGTCCGGGGAGCTGTTTTTT	CASTPRRESGELFF
TRBV7-3	.	TRBJ2-5	.	TGTGCCAGCAGCCCTGGAGGGGGGCAATCCGAGACCCAGTACTTC	CASSPGGGQSETQYF
TRBV25-1	TRBD2	TRBJ2-2	.	TGTGCCAGCACCGATGGACTAGCGGGGCGTACCGGGGAGCTGTTTTTT	CASTDGLAGRTGELFF
TRBV4-3	.	TRBJ2-3	.	TGCGCCAGCAGCCCCCTGCCGGGTTTCACAGATACGCAGTATTTT	CASSPLPGFTDTQYF
TRBV5-4	.	TRBJ2-5	.	TGTGCCAGCAGTCCCAGCGGTGGGGTCCAAGAGACCCAGTACTTC	CASSPSGGVQETQYF
TRBV6-5	.	TRBJ2-3	.	TGTGCCAGCAGTCCGAGGGGGGGCCCAGATACGCAGTATTTT	CASSPRGGPDTQYF
TRBV30	.	TRBJ2-3	.	TGTGCCTGGAGTCCCGGGCGGAACACAGATACGCAGTATTTT	CAWSPGRNTDTQYF
TRBV11-2	TRBD2	TRBJ2-3	.	TGTGCCAGCAGCCCCAGAGGACTAGGGGACCCAGATACGCAGTATTTT	CASSPRGLGDPDTQYF
TRBV7-3	.	TRBJ1-1	.	TGTGCCAGCAGGGCCGGGATGAACACTGAAGCTTTCTTT	CASRAGMNTEAFF
TRBV5-1	.	TRBJ1-4	.	TGCGCCAGCAGCTTGGCCTGGGGAGGGGGTGAAAAACTGTTTTTT	CASSLAWGGGEKLFF
TRBV6-5	TRBD2	TRBJ2-7	.	TGTGCCAGCAGTTCCATTGCTAGCGGGGGATACGAGCAGTACTTC	CASSSIASGGYEQYF
TRBV9	.	TRBJ2-3	.	TGTGCCAGCAGCGTAGTGGGGGAAGGGGCAGATACGCAGTATTTT	CASSVVGEGADTQYF
TRBV5-8	.	TRBJ2-7	once	TGTGCCAGCAGCTTGGTTCGCGGCTACGAGCAGTACTTC	CASSLVRGYEQYF
TRBV14	.	TRBJ2-3	.	TGTGCCAGCAGCCAAGCGGGCACGGTGGGGACGCAGTATTTT	CASSQAGTVGTQYF
TRBV11-2	.	TRBJ2-5	.	TGTGCCAGCAGCTACCCCCCCAGGAACCAAGAGACCCAGTACTTC	CASSYPPRNQETQYF
TRBV6-1	TRBD1	TRBJ2-7	.	TGTGCCAGCAGTGACGGACAGGTCTCTGTCTACGAGCAGTACTTC	CASSDGQVSVYEQYF
TRBV7-2	.	TRBJ1-4	once	TGTGCCAGCAGCTTTTTACCAGGGAGCGGACTTGAAAAACTGTTTTTT	CASSFLPGSGLEKLFF
TRBV28	.	TRBJ1-1	.	TGTGCCAGCAGTTTAAGTATCACTGAAGCTTTCTTT	CASSLSITEAFF
TRBV6-6	.	TRBJ2-7	.	TGTGCCAGCAGTACTAACAGGGACCTCCCTGAGCAGTACTTC	CASSTNRDLPEQYF
TRBV15	.	TRBJ2-7	.	TGTGCCACCAGCAGAGTTTACGAGGGGCCCTACGAGCAGTACTTC	CATSRVYEGPYEQYF
TRBV29-1	.	TRBJ2-3	.	TGCAGCGCTCCCTTGAAAAGCGATACGCAGTATTTT	CSAPLKSDTQYF
TRBV7-8	TRBD1	TRBJ2-1	.	TGTGCCAGCAGCTTGGGACAGGGAGCCTACAATGAGCAGTTCTTC	CASSLGQGAYNEQFF
TRBV11-2	.	TRBJ1-5	.	TGTGCCAGCAGTTTGACCGGAAGGAATCAGCCCCAGCATTTT	CASSLTGRNQPQHF
TRBV30	.	TRBJ2-7	.	TGTGCCTGGACACAGGGTGTCCTCTCCTACGAGCAGTACTTC	CAWTQGVLSYEQYF
TRBV29-1	TRBD1	TRBJ2-7	once	TGCAGCGTCCGGACAGGACGACAGTACTTC	CSVRTGRQYF
TRBV28	.	TRBJ2-5	once	TGTGCCAGCAGTTTCTACGGGGAGACCCAGTACTTC	CASSFYGETQYF
TRBV7-2	TRBD1	TRBJ1-3	.	TGTGCCAGCAGCCCCGGGACAGGTCCTGGAAACACCATATATTTT	CASSPGTGPGNTIYF